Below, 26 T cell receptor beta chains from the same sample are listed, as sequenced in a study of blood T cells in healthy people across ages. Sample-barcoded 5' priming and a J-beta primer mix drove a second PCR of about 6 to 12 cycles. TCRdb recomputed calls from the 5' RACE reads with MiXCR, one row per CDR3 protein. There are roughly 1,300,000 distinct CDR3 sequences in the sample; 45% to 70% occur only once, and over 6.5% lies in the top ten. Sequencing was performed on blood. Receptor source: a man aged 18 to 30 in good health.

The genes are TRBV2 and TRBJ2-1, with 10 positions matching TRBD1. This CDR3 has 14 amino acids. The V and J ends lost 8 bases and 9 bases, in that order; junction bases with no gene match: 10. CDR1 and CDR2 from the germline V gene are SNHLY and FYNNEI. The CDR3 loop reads CASDRDRGVPEQFF. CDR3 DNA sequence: TGTGCCAGCGACCGGGACAGGGGCGTTCCTGAGCAGTTCTTC.

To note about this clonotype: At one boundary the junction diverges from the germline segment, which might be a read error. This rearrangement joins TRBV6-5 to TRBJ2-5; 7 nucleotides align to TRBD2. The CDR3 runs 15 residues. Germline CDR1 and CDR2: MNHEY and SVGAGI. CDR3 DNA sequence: TGTGCCAGCAGTTACTCCGGGAGGTACCAAGGGACCCAGTACTTC. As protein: CASSYSGRYQGTQYF.

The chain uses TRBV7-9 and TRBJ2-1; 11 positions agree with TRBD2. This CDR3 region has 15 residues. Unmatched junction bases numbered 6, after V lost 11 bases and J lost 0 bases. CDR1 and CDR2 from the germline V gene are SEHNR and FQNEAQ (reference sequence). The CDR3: CAGQLAGDSYNEQFF. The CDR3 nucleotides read TGTGCCGGCCAACTAGCGGGAGACTCCTACAATGAGCAGTTCTTC.

The CDR3 reads CAISPGLSSYEQYF. The CDR3 DNA sequence: TGTGCCATCAGTCCAGGACTCAGCTCCTACGAGCAGTACTTC. The chain carries TRBV10-3 and TRBJ2-7; possibly TRBD2 for D (5 bases). This CDR3 contains 14 residues. Trimming shortened V by 5 bases and J by 0 bases, and 11 bases separated the two germline ends. From germline, CDR1 is ENHRY and CDR2 SYGVKD.

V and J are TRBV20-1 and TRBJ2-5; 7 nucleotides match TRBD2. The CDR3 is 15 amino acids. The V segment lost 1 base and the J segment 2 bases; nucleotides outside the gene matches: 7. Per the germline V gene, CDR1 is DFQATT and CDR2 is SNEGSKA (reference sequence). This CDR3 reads CSARGSGVGQETQYF. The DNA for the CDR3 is TGCAGTGCTAGAGGCAGCGGGGTAGGGCAAGAGACCCAGTACTTC.

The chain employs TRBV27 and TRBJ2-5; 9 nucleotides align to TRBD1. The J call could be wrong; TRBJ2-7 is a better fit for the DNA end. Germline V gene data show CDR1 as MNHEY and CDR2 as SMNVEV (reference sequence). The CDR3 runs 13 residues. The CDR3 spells CASRDRGSNEQYF. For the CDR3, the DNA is TGTGCCAGCAGGGACAGGGGTTCTAACGAGCAGTACTTC.

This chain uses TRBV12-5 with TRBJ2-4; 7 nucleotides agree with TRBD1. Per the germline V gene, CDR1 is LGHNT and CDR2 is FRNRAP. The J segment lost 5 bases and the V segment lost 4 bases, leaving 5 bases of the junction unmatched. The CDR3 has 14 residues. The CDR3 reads CASGSGTAENIQYF. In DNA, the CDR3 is TGTGCTAGTGGTTCCGGGACAGCAGAAAACATTCAGTACTTC.

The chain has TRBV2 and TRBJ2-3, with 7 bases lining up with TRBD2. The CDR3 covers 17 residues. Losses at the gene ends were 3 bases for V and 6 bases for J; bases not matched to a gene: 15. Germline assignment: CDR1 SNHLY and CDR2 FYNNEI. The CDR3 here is CASSEWGEGLNTDTQYF. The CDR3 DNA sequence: TGTGCCAGCAGTGAGTGGGGGGAGGGCCTCAATACTGATACGCAGTATTTT.

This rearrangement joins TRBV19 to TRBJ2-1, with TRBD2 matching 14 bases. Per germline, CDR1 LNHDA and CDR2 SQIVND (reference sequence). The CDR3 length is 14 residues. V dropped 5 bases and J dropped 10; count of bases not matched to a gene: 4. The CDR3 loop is CASSPGTSGGEQFF. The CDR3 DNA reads TGTGCCAGTAGTCCCGGGACTAGCGGGGGCGAGCAGTTCTTC.

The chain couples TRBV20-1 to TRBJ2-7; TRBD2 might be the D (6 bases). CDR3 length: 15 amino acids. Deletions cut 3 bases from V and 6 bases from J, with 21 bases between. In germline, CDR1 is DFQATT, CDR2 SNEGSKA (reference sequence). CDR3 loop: CSASDLRGRPTEQYF. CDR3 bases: TGCAGTGCTAGCGATCTACGTGGGAGGCCGACCGAGCAGTACTTC.

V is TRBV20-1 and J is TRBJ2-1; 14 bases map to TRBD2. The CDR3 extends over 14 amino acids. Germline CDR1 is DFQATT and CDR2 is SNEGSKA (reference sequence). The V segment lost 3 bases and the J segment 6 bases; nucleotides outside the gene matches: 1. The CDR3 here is CSARGLAGANEQFF. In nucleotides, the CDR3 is TGCAGTGCTAGGGGACTAGCGGGAGCCAATGAGCAGTTCTTC.

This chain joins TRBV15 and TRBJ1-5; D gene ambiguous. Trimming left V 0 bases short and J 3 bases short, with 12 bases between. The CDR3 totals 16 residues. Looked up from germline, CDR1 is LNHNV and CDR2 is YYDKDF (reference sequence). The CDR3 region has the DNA TGTGCCACCAGCAGAGAATCTAGCAGGTTCAATCAGCCCCAGCATTTT. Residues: CATSRESSRFNQPQHF.

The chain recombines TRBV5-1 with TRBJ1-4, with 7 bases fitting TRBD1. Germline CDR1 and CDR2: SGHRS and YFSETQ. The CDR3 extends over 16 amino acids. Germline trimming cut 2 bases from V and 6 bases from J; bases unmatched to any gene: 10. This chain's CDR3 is CASSLIPGQIYEKLFF. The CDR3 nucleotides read TGCGCCAGCAGCTTAATACCGGGACAGATATATGAAAAACTGTTTTTT.

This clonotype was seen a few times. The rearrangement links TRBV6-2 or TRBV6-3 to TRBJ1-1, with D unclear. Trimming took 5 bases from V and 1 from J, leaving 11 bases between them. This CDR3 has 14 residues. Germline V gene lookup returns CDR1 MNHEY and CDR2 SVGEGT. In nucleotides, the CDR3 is TGTGCCAGCAGTATACGGTGGGCGAACACTGAAGCTTTCTTT. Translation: CASSIRWANTEAFF.

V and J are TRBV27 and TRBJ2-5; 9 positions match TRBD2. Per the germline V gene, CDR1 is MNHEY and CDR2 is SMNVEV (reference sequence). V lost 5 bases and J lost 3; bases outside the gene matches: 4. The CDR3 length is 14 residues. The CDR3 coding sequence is TGTGCCAGCAGTGTAGGCGGGGGGGAAGAGACCCAGTACTTC. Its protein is CASSVGGGEETQYF.

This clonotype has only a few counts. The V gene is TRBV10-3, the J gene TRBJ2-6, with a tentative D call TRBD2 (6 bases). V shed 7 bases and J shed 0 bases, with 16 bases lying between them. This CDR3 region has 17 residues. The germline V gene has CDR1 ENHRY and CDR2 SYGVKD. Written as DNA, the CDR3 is TGTGCCATCACCCCGAGGGAGGTCAGCTCTGGGGCCAACGTCCTGACTTTC. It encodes CAITPREVSSGANVLTF.

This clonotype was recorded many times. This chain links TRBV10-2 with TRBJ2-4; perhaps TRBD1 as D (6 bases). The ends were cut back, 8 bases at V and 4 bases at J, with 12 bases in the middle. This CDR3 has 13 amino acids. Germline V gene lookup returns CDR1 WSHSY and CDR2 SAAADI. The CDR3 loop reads CASGGSEKNIQYF. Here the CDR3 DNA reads TGCGCCAGCGGGGGCAGCGAGAAAAACATTCAGTACTTC.

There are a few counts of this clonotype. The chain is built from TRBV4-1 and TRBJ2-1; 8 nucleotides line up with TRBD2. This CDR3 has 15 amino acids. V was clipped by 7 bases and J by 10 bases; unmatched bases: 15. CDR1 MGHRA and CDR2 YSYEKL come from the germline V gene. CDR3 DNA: TGCGCCAGCACCACGGGACTAGAGAGGGGTAGAGAGCAGTTCTTC. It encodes CASTTGLERGREQFF.

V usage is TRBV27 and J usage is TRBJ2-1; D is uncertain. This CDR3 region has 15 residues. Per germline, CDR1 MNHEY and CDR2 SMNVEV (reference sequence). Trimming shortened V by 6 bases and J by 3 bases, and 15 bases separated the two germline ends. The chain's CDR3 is CASSQEPHLYNEQFF. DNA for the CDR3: TGTGCCAGCAGCCAGGAGCCCCATCTCTACAATGAGCAGTTCTTC.

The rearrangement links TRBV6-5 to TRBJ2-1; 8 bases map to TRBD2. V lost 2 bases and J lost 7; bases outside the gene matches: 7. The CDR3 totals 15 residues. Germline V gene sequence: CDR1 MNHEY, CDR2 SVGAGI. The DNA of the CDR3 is TGTGCCAGCAGTTACGGAGCGGGAGCATCGAATGAGCAGTTCTTC. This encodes CASSYGAGASNEQFF.

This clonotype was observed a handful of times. CDR3 bases: TGCGCCAGCAGCCAACACTCCGGGACTAGCGTGATGGATGAGCAGTTCTTC. Translation gives CASSQHSGTSVMDEQFF. The rearrangement links TRBV4-1 to TRBJ2-1; TRBD2 aligns across 10 bases. With V trimmed by 2 bases and J by 8 bases, 12 bases remained unmatched. The germline CDR1 and CDR2 sequences are MGHRA and YSYEKL. The CDR3 consists of 17 residues.

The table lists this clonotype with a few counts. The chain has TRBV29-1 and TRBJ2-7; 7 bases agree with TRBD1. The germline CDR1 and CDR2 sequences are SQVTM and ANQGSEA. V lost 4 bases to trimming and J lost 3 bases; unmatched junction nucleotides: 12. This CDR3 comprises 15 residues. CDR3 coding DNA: TGCAGCGTTGGCCGTCTACAGGGGAGCAGCTACGAGCAGTACTTC. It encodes CSVGRLQGSSYEQYF.

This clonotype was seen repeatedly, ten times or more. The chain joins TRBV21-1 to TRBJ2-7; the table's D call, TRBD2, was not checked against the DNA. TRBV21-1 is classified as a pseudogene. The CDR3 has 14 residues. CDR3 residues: CASSKGASFHEQYF. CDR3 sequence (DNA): TGTGCCAGCAGCAAAGGGGCCAGTTTCCACGAGCAGTACTTC.

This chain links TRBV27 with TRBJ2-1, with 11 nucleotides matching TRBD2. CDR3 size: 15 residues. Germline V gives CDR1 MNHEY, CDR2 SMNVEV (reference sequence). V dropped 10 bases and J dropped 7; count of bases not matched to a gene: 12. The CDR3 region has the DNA TGTGCCACCAACCCCACTAGCGGGAGTAGGAATGAGCAGTTCTTC. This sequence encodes CATNPTSGSRNEQFF.

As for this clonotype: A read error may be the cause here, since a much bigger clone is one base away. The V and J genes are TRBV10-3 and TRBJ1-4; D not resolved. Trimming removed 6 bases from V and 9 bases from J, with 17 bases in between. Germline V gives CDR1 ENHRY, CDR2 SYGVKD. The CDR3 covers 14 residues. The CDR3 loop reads CAISSGLKDKKLFF. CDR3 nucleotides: TGTGCCATCAGCTCGGGCCTTAAAGATAAAAAACTGTTTTTT.

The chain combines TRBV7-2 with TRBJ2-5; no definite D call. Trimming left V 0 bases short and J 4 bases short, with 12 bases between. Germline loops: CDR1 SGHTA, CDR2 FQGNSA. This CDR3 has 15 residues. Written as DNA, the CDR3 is TGTGCCAGCAGCTTAGCTCTGAGCCCGCGAGAGACCCAGTACTTC. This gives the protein CASSLALSPRETQYF.